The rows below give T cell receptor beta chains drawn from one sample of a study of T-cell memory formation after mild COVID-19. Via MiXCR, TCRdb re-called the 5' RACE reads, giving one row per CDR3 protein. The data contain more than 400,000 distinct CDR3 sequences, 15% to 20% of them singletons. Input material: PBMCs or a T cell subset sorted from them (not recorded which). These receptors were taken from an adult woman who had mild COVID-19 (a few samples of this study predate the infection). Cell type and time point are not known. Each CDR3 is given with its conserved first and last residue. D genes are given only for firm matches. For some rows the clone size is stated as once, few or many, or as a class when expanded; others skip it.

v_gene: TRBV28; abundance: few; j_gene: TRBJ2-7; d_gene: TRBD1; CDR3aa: CASRGQGGSYEQYF; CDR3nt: TGTGCCAGCAGAGGACAGGGCGGTTCCTACGAGCAGTACTTC
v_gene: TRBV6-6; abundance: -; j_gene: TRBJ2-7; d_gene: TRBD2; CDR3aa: CASSYATGGNEQYF; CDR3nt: TGTGCCAGCAGTTACGCCACCGGGGGGAACGAGCAGTACTTC
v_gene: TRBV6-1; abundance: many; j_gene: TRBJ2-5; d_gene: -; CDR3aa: CASTLKETQYF; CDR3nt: TGTGCCAGCACCTTGAAAGAGACCCAGTACTTC
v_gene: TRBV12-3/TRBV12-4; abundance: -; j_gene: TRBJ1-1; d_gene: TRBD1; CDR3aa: CASSLVQGPNTEAFF; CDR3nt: TGTGCCAGCAGTTTAGTACAGGGGCCAAACACTGAAGCTTTCTTT
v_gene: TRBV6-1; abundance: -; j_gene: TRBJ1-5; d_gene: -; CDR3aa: CASRDLTYFSRQPQHF; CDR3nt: TGTGCCAGCAGAGACCTCACTTATTTTAGTAGACAGCCCCAGCATTTT
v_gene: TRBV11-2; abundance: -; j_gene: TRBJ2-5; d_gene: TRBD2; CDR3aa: CASSGGAQYF; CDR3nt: TGTGCCAGCTCGGGGGGAGCCCAGTACTTC
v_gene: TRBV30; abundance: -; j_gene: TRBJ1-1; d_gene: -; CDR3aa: CAWSVPVSTEAFF; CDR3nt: TGTGCCTGGAGTGTACCAGTGAGCACTGAAGCTTTCTTT
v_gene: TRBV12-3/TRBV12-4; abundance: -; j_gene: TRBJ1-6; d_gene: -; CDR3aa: CASSSPLQGINSPLHF; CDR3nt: TGTGCCAGCAGTTCCCCCTTACAGGGAATTAATTCACCCCTCCACTTT
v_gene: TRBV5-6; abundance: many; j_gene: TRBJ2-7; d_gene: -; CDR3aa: CASSPGLRSSYEQYF; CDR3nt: TGTGCCAGCAGCCCGGGACTCCGGAGCTCCTACGAGCAGTACTTC
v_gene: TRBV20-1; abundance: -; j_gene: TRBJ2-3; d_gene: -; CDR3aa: CSARVTDSTDTQYF; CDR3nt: TGCAGTGCTAGAGTGACTGATAGCACAGATACGCAGTATTTT
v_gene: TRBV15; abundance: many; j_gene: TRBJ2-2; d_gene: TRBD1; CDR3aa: CATRGQGEAGELFF; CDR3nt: TGTGCCACCAGGGGACAGGGGGAGGCCGGGGAGCTGTTTTTT
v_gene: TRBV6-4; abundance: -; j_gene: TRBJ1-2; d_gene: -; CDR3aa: CASSPTKDYGYTF; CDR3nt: TGTGCCAGCAGTCCGACAAAGGACTATGGCTACACCTTC
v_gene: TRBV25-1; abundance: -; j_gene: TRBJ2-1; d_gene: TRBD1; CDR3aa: CASNRQGGRNEQFF; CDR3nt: TGTGCCAGCAATCGACAGGGGGGGCGGAATGAGCAGTTCTTC
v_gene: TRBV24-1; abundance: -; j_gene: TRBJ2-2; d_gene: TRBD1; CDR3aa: CATSDWDRKWPGELFF; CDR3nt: TGTGCCACCAGTGATTGGGACAGGAAGTGGCCCGGGGAGCTGTTTTTT
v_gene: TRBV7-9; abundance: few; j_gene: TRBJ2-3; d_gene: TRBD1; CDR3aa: CASSLSGQGGPDTQYF; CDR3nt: TGTGCCAGCAGCTTAAGCGGACAGGGAGGCCCGGATACGCAGTATTTT
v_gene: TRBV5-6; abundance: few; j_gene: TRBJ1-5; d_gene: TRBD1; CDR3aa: CASSYGTGRQPQHF; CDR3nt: TGTGCCAGCAGCTATGGGACAGGTCGTCAGCCCCAGCATTTT
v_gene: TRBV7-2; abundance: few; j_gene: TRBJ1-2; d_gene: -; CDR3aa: CASSFMTDLRGYTF; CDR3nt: TGTGCCAGCAGCTTTATGACTGACTTAAGGGGCTACACCTTC
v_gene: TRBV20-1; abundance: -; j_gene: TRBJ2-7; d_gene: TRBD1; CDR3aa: CSARNRGLYEQYF; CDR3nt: TGCAGTGCTAGAAACAGGGGGCTCTACGAGCAGTACTTC
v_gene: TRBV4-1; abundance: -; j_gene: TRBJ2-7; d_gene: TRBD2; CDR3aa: CASSQVGLAASYEQYF; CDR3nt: TGCGCCAGCAGCCAAGTAGGACTAGCGGCCTCCTACGAGCAGTACTTC
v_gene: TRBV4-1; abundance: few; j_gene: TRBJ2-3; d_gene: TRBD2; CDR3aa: CASSPDRSGGFTDTQYF; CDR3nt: TGCGCCAGCAGCCCCGACCGGAGCGGGGGGTTCACAGATACGCAGTATTTT
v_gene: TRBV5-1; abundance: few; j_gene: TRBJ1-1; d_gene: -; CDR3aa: CASSLDRGRTEAFF; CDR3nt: TGCGCCAGCAGCTTGGACAGAGGCAGGACTGAAGCTTTCTTT
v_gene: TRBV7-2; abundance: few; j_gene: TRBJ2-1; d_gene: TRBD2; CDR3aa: CASSLEVRGGGEQFF; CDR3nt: TGTGCCAGCAGCTTAGAGGTGCGGGGGGGCGGTGAGCAGTTCTTC
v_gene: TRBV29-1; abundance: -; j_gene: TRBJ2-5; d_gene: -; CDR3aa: CSAGRTMETQYF; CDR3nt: TGCAGCGCGGGTAGGACCATGGAGACCCAGTACTTC
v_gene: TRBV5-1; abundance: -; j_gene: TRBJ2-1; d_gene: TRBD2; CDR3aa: CASRLGLAYNEQFF; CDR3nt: TGCGCCAGCAGGCTGGGACTAGCCTACAATGAGCAGTTCTTC
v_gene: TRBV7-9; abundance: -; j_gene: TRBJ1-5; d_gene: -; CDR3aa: CASSLAGSLQNQPQHF; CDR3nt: TGTGCCAGCAGCTTAGCGGGCAGCCTGCAAAATCAGCCCCAGCATTTT
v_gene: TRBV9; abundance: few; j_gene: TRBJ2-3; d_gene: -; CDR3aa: CASRGVADTQYF; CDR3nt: TGTGCCAGCAGGGGAGTAGCAGATACGCAGTATTTT
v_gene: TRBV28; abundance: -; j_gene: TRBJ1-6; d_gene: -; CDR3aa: CASRPPGAAFNSPLHF; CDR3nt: TGTGCCAGCAGGCCACCGGGGGCGGCCTTTAATTCACCCCTCCACTTT
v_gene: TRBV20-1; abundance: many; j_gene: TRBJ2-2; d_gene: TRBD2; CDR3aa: CSARSGGNTGELFF; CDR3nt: TGCAGTGCTAGAAGCGGGGGAAACACCGGGGAGCTGTTTTTT
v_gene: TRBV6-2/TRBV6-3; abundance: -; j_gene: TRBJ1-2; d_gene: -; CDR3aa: CASSPRPLEGYTF; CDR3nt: TGTGCCAGCAGTCCCCGACCCCTGGAGGGCTACACCTTC
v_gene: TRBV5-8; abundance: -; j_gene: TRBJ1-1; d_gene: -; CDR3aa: CASSDTRGGNTEAFF; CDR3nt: TGTGCCAGCAGCGACACAAGGGGAGGGAACACTGAAGCTTTCTTT
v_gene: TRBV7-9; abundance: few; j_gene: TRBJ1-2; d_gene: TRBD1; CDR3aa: CASSLGGTAGYTF; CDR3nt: TGTGCCAGCAGCTTAGGCGGGACAGCAGGCTACACCTTC
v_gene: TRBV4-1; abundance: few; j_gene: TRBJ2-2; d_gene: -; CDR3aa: CASSQVDTGELFF; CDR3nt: TGCGCCAGCAGCCAAGTCGACACCGGGGAGCTGTTTTTT
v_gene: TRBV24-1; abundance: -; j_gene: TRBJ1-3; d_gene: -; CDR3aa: CATSATGGNTIYF; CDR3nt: TGTGCCACCAGTGCCACGGGGGGAAACACCATATATTTT
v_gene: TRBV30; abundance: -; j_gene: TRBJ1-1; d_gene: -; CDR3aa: CAWSGPPRGENEAFF; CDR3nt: TGTGCCTGGAGCGGACCCCCGAGGGGGGAGAATGAAGCTTTCTTT
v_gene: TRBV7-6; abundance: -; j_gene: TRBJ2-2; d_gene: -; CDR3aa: CASSLAPGRAATGELFF; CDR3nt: TGTGCCAGCAGCTTAGCGCCGGGCAGGGCGGCCACCGGGGAGCTGTTTTTT
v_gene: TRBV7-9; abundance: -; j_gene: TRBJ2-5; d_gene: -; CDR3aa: CASSSGQDQGETQYF; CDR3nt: TGTGCCAGCAGCTCGGGACAAGACCAGGGGGAGACCCAGTACTTC
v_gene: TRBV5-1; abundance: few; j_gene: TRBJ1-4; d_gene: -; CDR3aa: CASSWGETNEKLFF; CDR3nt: TGCGCCAGCAGCTGGGGTGAAACTAATGAAAAACTGTTTTTT
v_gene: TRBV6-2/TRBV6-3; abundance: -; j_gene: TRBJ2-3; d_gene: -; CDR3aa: CASSPVGVRVLRTDTQYF; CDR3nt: TGTGCCAGCAGTCCCGTCGGCGTGAGGGTACTTCGCACAGATACGCAGTATTTT
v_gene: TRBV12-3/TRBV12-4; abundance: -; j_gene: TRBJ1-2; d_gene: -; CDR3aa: CASSPSRRGPYGYTF; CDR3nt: TGTGCCAGCAGTCCCTCGCGCCGGGGGCCCTATGGCTACACCTTC
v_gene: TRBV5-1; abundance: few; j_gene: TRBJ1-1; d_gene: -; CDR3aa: CASSLNLDLGQTNTEAFF; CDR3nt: TGCGCCAGCAGCTTAAATCTGGACCTTGGGCAGACGAACACTGAAGCTTTCTTT
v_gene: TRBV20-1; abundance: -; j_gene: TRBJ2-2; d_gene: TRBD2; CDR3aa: CSALRLAGGPGELFF; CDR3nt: TGCAGTGCTCTCCGACTAGCGGGGGGGCCCGGGGAGCTGTTTTTT
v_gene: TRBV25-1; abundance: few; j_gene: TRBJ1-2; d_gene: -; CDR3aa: CATKGMRDYGYTF; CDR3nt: TGTGCCACCAAGGGTATGCGGGACTATGGCTACACCTTC
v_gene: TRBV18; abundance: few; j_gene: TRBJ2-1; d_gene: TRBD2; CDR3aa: CASSPGTSGRKSYNEQFF; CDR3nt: TGTGCCAGCTCACCTGGGACTAGCGGGAGAAAGTCCTACAATGAGCAGTTCTTC
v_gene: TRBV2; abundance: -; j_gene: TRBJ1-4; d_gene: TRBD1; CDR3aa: CASSGTGLSNEKLFF; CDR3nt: TGTGCCAGCAGCGGGACAGGGCTCTCTAATGAAAAACTGTTTTTT
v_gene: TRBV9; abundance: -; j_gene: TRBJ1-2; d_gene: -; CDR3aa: CASSPGEPRRGYGYTF; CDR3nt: TGTGCCAGCAGCCCAGGAGAACCACGGCGGGGTTATGGCTACACCTTC
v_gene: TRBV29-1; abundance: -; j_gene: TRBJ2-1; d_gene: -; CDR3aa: CSVEQGYDEQFF; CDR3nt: TGCAGCGTTGAACAGGGCTACGATGAGCAGTTCTTC
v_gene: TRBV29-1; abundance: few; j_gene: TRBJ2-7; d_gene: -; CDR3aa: CSGRGTSYEQYF; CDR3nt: TGCAGCGGCCGAGGGACTTCCTACGAGCAGTACTTC
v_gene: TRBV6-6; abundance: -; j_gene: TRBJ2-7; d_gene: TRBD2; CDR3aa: CASSSTQPGLAGVRSYEQYF; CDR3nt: TGTGCCAGCAGTTCCACCCAGCCGGGACTAGCGGGAGTCAGGTCCTACGAGCAGTACTTC
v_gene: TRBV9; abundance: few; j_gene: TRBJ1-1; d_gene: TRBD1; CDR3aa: CASSTPDRGLTEAFF; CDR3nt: TGTGCCAGCAGCACACCTGACAGGGGGCTCACTGAAGCTTTCTTT